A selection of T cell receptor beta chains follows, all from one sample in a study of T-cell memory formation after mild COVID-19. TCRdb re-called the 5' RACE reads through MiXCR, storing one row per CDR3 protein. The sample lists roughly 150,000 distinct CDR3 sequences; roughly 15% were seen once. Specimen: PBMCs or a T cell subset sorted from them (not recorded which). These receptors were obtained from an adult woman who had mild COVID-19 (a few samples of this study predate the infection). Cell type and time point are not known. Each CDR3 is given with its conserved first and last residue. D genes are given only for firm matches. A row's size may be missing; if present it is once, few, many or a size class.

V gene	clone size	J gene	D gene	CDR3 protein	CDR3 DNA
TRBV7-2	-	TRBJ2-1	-	CASSLEGLDEQFF	TGTGCCAGCAGCTTAGAAGGCCTGGATGAGCAGTTCTTC
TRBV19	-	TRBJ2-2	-	CASRNPRDFGFGELFF	TGTGCCAGTAGAAACCCTCGGGACTTCGGTTTCGGGGAGCTGTTTTTT
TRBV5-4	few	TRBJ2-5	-	CASSPTPRETQYF	TGTGCCAGCAGCCCCACTCCGCGGGAGACCCAGTACTTC
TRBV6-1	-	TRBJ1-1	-	CASSKGPKGNTEAFF	TGTGCCAGCAGCAAGGGCCCAAAAGGGAACACTGAAGCTTTCTTT
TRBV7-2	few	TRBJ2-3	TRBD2	CASSMTGLADTDTQYF	TGTGCCAGCAGCATGACGGGACTAGCGGATACAGATACGCAGTATTTT
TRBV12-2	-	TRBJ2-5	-	CASRLALVRLAVYQETQYF	TGTGCAAGTCGCTTAGCCCTGGTGAGACTAGCGGTGTACCAAGAGACCCAGTACTTC
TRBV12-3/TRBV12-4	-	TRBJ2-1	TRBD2	CASSQMALGGRASNNEQFF	TGTGCCAGCAGTCAGATGGCCCTTGGCGGGAGGGCAAGTAACAATGAGCAGTTCTTC
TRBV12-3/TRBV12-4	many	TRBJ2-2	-	CASSRMGTFVPGELFF	TGTGCCAGCAGTAGAATGGGGACGTTTGTCCCCGGGGAGCTGTTTTTT
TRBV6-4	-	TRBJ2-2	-	CASSDFGQAQAGELFF	TGTGCCAGCAGTGATTTCGGGCAGGCTCAAGCCGGGGAGCTGTTTTTT
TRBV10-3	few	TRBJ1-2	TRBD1	CAISDFFQGADNYGYTF	TGTGCCATCAGTGATTTCTTCCAGGGGGCCGATAACTATGGCTACACCTTC
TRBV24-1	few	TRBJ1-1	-	CATSAGIDTEAFF	TGTGCCACCAGTGCAGGGATTGACACTGAAGCTTTCTTT
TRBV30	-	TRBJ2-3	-	CAWSVGAFSTDTQYF	TGTGCCTGGAGTGTAGGAGCGTTTAGCACAGATACGCAGTATTTT
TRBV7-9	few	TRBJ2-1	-	CASTSGEPEQFF	TGTGCCAGCACCTCGGGAGAACCTGAGCAGTTCTTC
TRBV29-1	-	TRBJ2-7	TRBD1	CSVSGQGSSYEQYF	TGCAGCGTGTCGGGACAGGGGTCGTCTTACGAGCAGTACTTC
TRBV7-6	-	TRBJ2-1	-	CASSSTPTGVTDYNEQFF	TGTGCCAGCAGCTCAACACCGACGGGGGTGACTGACTACAATGAGCAGTTCTTC
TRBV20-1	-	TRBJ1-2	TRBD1	CSARPRQGANYGYTF	TGCAGTGCTAGACCCAGACAGGGAGCTAACTATGGCTACACCTTC
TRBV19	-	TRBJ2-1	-	CASSIYVGDEQFF	TGTGCCAGTAGTATTTATGTTGGGGATGAGCAGTTCTTC
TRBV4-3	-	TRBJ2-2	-	CASSPGHANTGELFF	TGCGCCAGCTCACCGGGACACGCAAACACCGGGGAGCTGTTTTTT
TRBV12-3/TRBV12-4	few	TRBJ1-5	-	CASSSTGLNQPQHF	TGTGCCAGCAGCAGCACGGGGCTCAATCAGCCCCAGCATTTT
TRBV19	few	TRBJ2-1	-	CASSMAIGSWSNEQFF	TGTGCCAGTAGTATGGCGATCGGGAGCTGGTCCAATGAGCAGTTCTTC
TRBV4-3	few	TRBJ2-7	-	CASSPGQTDYEQYF	TGCGCCAGCAGCCCCGGACAGACGGACTACGAGCAGTACTTC
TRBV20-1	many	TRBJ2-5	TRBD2	CSARDAKANWGGRTQYF	TGCAGTGCTAGAGACGCCAAGGCAAATTGGGGAGGGAGAACCCAGTACTTC
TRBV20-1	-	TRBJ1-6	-	CSARDSRSSYNSPLHF	TGCAGTGCTAGAGATTCCAGGAGCTCCTATAATTCACCCCTCCACTTT
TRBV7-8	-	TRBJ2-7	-	CASSLRPGREPSYEQYF	TGTGCCAGCAGCTTAAGGCCCGGCCGCGAGCCCTCCTACGAGCAGTACTTC
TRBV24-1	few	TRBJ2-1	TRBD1	CATSESGGSSYNEQFF	TGTGCCACCAGTGAATCAGGGGGCTCGTCCTACAATGAGCAGTTCTTC
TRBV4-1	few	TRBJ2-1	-	CASSQESSDQGPVGYNEQFF	TGCGCCAGCAGCCAAGAATCAAGCGACCAAGGACCTGTGGGGTACAATGAGCAGTTCTTC
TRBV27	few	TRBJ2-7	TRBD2	CASSPSSSGSYEQYF	TGTGCCAGCAGTCCCTCGAGTAGCGGGAGCTACGAGCAGTACTTC
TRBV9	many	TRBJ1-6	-	CASSVIDSPLHF	TGTGCCAGCAGCGTAATCGATTCACCCCTCCACTTT